These 25 T cell receptor beta chains share one sample of origin, sequenced in a study of CD4+ T cells in melanoma. This table comes from immunoSEQ multiplex PCR, and its TCRdb copy is limited to in-frame clones, with some not included. The table has over 100,000 clones, around 92% seen once. Sequencing input: peripheral blood. These TCRs come from a human donor with melanoma.

This rearrangement joins TRBV19 to TRBJ2-1; D gene uncertain. The CDR3 has 15 residues. From germline, CDR1 is LNHDA and CDR2 SQIVND (reference sequence). V was cut by 7 bases and J by 1 base, with 14 bases left in between. The CDR3 protein is CASMAWADSYNEQFF. The CDR3, as DNA: TGTGCCAGTATGGCGTGGGCTGATTCCTACAATGAGCAGTTCTTC.

This rearrangement joins TRBV5-1 to TRBJ1-1; 7 positions agree with TRBD1. Trimming removed 3 bases from V and 4 bases from J; junction bases left unmatched: 6. CDR3 length: 14 residues. Looked up from germline, CDR1 is SGHRS and CDR2 is YFSETQ. CDR3 in amino acids: CASSSRQGPTEAFF. CDR3 in DNA: TGCGCCAGCAGCTCTCGACAGGGCCCCACTGAAGCTTTCTTT.

This chain connects TRBV7-2 to TRBJ2-1; D unclear. This CDR3 has 13 amino acids. The V gene's germline CDR1 is SGHTA and CDR2 FQGNSA. Trimming removed 0 bases at V and 6 bases at J, with 6 bases between. This CDR3 is CASSLADGNEQFF. In nucleotides, the CDR3 is TGTGCCAGCAGCTTAGCGGATGGCAATGAGCAGTTCTTC.

V and J are TRBV21-1 and TRBJ2-1; whether TRBD2, the table's D call, matches the DNA was not checked. TRBV21-1 has pseudogene status. This CDR3 contains 15 residues. CDR3 amino acids: CASSVLPSDHRGQFF. The CDR3 nucleotides read TGTGCCAGCAGCGTCCTTCCTAGCGACCATAGGGGCCAATTCTTC.

The V call is TRBV7-2, the J call TRBJ2-7, with 7 bases lining up with TRBD1. Germline CDR1 is SGHTA and CDR2 is FQGNSA. CDR3 size: 14 residues. Trimming removed 5 bases from V and 3 bases from J; junction bases left unmatched: 7. CDR3 bases: TGTGCCAGCAGCCCCAGACAGGGAGTCTACGAGCAGTACTTC. Its protein product is CASSPRQGVYEQYF.

The chain is built from TRBV30 and TRBJ1-1; D perhaps matches TRBD1 (6 bases). Deletions cut 7 bases from V and 10 bases from J, with 34 bases between. This CDR3 region has 17 residues. CDR1 GTSNPN and CDR2 SVGIG come from the germline V gene (reference sequence). The CDR3 sequence: CAFWGAAGGQTRGVAFF. Here the CDR3 DNA reads TGTGCCTTTTGGGGAGCCGCGGGCGGACAGACGAGGGGGGTAGCTTTCTTT.

This clone was seen once. V usage is TRBV7-8 and J usage is TRBJ2-7, with TRBD1 matching 10 bases. This CDR3 has 13 amino acids. Germline values: CDR1 SGHVS, CDR2 FQNEAQ. The V segment lost 2 bases and the J segment 6 bases; nucleotides outside the gene matches: 1. The CDR3 spells CASSLRTGGEQYF. CDR3 in DNA: TGTGCCAGCAGCTTAAGGACAGGGGGCGAGCAGTACTTC.

The chain employs TRBV28 and TRBJ1-2; D is uncertain. Trimming took 5 bases from V and 5 from J, leaving 27 bases between them. The CDR3 extends over 18 amino acids. Germline CDR1 MDHEN, CDR2 SYDVKM. CDR3 DNA sequence: TGTGCCAGCAGTCCGTTTAGGTCGCGCGAGACAATGGTTTATGGCTACACCTTC. Translating it yields CASSPFRSRETMVYGYTF.

The chain recombines TRBV28 with TRBJ2-3, with TRBD2 as a possible D gene (5 bases). The CDR3 runs 11 residues. Germline V gives CDR1 MDHEN, CDR2 SYDVKM. V lost 7 bases and J lost 8, with 10 bases in between. The CDR3 sequence is CASTPGVTQYF. CDR3 DNA sequence: TGTGCCAGCACCCCCGGGGTTACGCAGTATTTT.

This chain joins TRBV6-5 and TRBJ1-1; tentatively, D is TRBD1 (6 bases). Trimming cost V 5 bases and J 1 base, with 11 bases left between them. Germline CDR1 is MNHEY and CDR2 is SVGAGI. The CDR3 has 14 residues. The CDR3 is CASSTTGANTEAFF. Written as DNA, the CDR3 is TGTGCCAGCAGTACGACAGGAGCGAACACTGAAGCTTTCTTT.

The chain employs TRBV27 and TRBJ2-3; maybe TRBD2 (5 bases). The germline V gene has CDR1 MNHEY and CDR2 SMNVEV (reference sequence). This CDR3 region has 15 residues. The V end lost 4 bases, the J end lost 2 bases, and 13 bases lay between the germline ends. The CDR3 here is CASSSRASSTDTQYF. CDR3 bases: TGTGCCAGCAGTTCCCGGGCTAGCTCCACAGATACGCAGTATTTT.

The J gene is TRBJ1-1, the V gene TRBV11-2, with D perhaps TRBD1 (6 bases). CDR3 length: 13 amino acids. V dropped 7 bases and J dropped 3 bases, with 12 bases sitting between them. Germline V gene sequence: CDR1 SGHAT, CDR2 FQNNGV. DNA of the CDR3: TGTGCCAGCACTTTAGGGGGGCACACTGAAGCTTTCTTT. It codes for CASTLGGHTEAFF.

The rearrangement joins TRBV7-3 to TRBJ2-1; 7 bases agree with TRBD1. The ends lost 5 bases at V and 7 bases at J; junction bases unmatched: 14. CDR3 length equals 16 residues. In germline, CDR1 is SGHTA, CDR2 FQGTGA. The CDR3 spells CASSLIYRGFMNEQFF. CDR3 nucleotide sequence: TGTGCCAGCAGCCTTATTTACAGGGGATTTATGAATGAGCAGTTCTTC.

The V call is TRBV19, the J call TRBJ2-1; either TRBD1 or TRBD2 may supply D (5 bases each). CDR1 LNHDA and CDR2 SQIVND come from the germline V gene (reference sequence). With 5 bases removed from V and 9 bases from J, the gap between germline ends came to 26 bases. CDR3 length: 17 amino acids. Here the CDR3 reads CASSPIWLGPTVGEQFF. In DNA form, the CDR3 reads TGTGCCAGTAGTCCGATTTGGTTGGGACCGACGGTGGGTGAGCAGTTCTTC.

The chain links TRBV28 to TRBJ1-2; D remains ambiguous. This CDR3 comprises 14 residues. Trimming cost V 7 bases and J 5 bases, with 17 bases left between them. Germline V gene lookup returns CDR1 MDHEN and CDR2 SYDVKM. As DNA, the CDR3 is TGTGCCAGCACCGAAGCGAGAACGGGGTATGGCTACACCTTC. Translation gives CASTEARTGYGYTF.

The J gene is TRBJ1-2, the V gene TRBV28; no firm D call. Germline values: CDR1 MDHEN, CDR2 SYDVKM. V lost 2 bases, J lost 4 bases, and 14 bases lay in between. The CDR3 is made up of 15 amino acids. The CDR3 loop is CASSLPGGIPYGYTF. Written as DNA, the CDR3 is TGTGCCAGCAGTTTACCCGGTGGAATTCCCTATGGCTACACCTTC.

This rearrangement joins TRBV5-1 to TRBJ1-2; the D gene is possibly TRBD1 (5 bases). Germline lookup yields CDR1 SGHRS and CDR2 YFSETQ. The CDR3 spans 12 residues. V was cut by 4 bases and J by 6 bases, with 10 bases left in between. The CDR3 protein is CASSPVGDGYTF. CDR3 in DNA: TGCGCCAGCAGCCCCGTGGGGGATGGCTACACCTTC.

The chain employs TRBV30 and TRBJ1-1, with D possibly matching TRBD1 (5 bases). The length of the CDR3 is 13 residues. Trimming pared 2 bases from V and 1 base from J, leaving 8 bases between. Looked up from germline, CDR1 is GTSNPN and CDR2 is SVGIG (reference sequence). As DNA, the CDR3 is TGTGCCTGGAGTCGCGGGGGGAACACTGAAGCTTTCTTT. Translating it yields CAWSRGGNTEAFF.

V and J are TRBV11-2 and TRBJ2-7, with TRBD1 matching over 7 bases. Germline trimming cut 5 bases from V and 0 bases from J; bases unmatched to any gene: 10. Germline CDR1 SGHAT, CDR2 FQNNGV. This CDR3 is 16 amino acids long. CDR3 in DNA: TGTGCCAGCAGCCTGGACAGGCGACCGGGCTCCTACGAGCAGTACTTC. This codes for CASSLDRRPGSYEQYF. The full variable domain, in which reference TRBV11-2 and TRBJ2-7 provide the parts outside the CDR3, is EAGVAQSPRYKIIEKRQSVAFWCNPISGHATLYWYQQILGQGPKLLIQFQNNGVVDDSQLPKDRFSAERLKGVDSTLKIQPAKLEDSAVYLCASSLDRRPGSYEQYFGPGTRLTVT.

V gene TRBV18 combines with J gene TRBJ2-7; TRBD2 is a possible D gene (6 bases). This CDR3 is built from 20 residues. Trimming stripped 3 bases from V and 3 bases from J, with 30 bases between. CDR1 is KGHSH and CDR2 is LQKENI in the germline V gene. Here the CDR3 reads CASSPGGRPTRLTEVYEQYF. For the CDR3, the DNA is TGTGCCAGCTCACCGGGAGGCAGACCTACTAGATTAACGGAGGTCTACGAGCAGTACTTC.

The chain is built from TRBV2 and TRBJ1-5; 10 positions match TRBD1. The trim removed 5 bases at V and 7 bases at J, leaving 5 bases unmatched. The length of the CDR3 is 14 residues. Per the germline V gene, CDR1 is SNHLY and CDR2 is FYNNEI. CDR3 nucleotides: TGTGCCAGCAGTCGGACAGGGGGGCGACAGCCCCAGCATTTT. Translating it yields CASSRTGGRQPQHF. The variable domain in full, with the rest retrieved from reference TRBV2 and TRBJ1-5, is EPEVTQTPSHQVTQMGQEVILRCVPISNHLYFYWYRQILGQKVEFLVSFYNNEISEKSEIFDDQFSVERPDGSNFTLKIRSTKLEDSAMYFCASSRTGGRQPQHFGDGTRLSIL.

This chain joins TRBV28 and TRBJ2-7; possibly TRBD1 or TRBD2 for D (5 bases each). Germline values: CDR1 MDHEN, CDR2 SYDVKM. The CDR3 has 14 residues. V was clipped by 3 bases and J by 2 bases, with 11 bases between them. In DNA form, the CDR3 reads TGTGCCAGCAGTTTTGTAGGGACGGCCTACGAGCAGTACTTC. This sequence encodes CASSFVGTAYEQYF.

The rearrangement links TRBV19 to TRBJ1-2; possibly TRBD1 for D (5 bases). Germline values: CDR1 LNHDA, CDR2 SQIVND (reference sequence). CDR3 length: 16 residues. V shed 7 bases and J shed 0 bases, with 18 bases lying between them. CDR3 protein: CASTIRDGSSNYGYTF. Here the CDR3 DNA reads TGTGCCAGTACCATACGGGACGGATCTTCTAACTATGGCTACACCTTC.

The chain is built from TRBV5-1 and TRBJ1-1; 11 nucleotides agree with TRBD1. The V gene's germline CDR1 is SGHRS and CDR2 YFSETQ. The CDR3 length is 15 residues. Trimming removed 2 bases from V and 4 bases from J; junction bases left unmatched: 4. The CDR3 sequence is CASSFTGTGGTEAFF. The CDR3 nucleotides are TGCGCCAGCAGCTTCACCGGGACAGGGGGCACTGAAGCTTTCTTT.

The chain carries TRBV9 and TRBJ2-1; the match to TRBD2 covers 7 bases. The CDR3 is 14 residues long. With V trimmed by 2 bases and J by 6 bases, 5 bases remained unmatched. Germline CDR1 reads SGDLS; CDR2 reads YYNGEE. The CDR3 here is CASSVRTSGNEQFF. CDR3 nucleotides: TGTGCCAGCAGCGTGAGGACTAGTGGCAATGAGCAGTTCTTC. Variable domain in full (rest from reference TRBV9 and TRBJ2-1): DSGVTQTPKHLITATGQRVTLRCSPRSGDLSVYWYQQSLDQGLQFLIQYYNGEERAKGNILERFSAQQFPDLHSELNLSSLELGDSALYFCASSVRTSGNEQFFGPGTRLTVL.